One and the same sample provided the 15 T cell receptor beta chains below, sequenced in a study of shared clonotypes between healthy human individuals. Assay: immunoSEQ multiplex PCR; the TCRdb copy retains only in-frame clones and omits some. This sample has more than 2 million clones, with 85% to 95% found just once. Naive CD8 cells comprised CD45RO-negative, CCR7-positively selected cells, excluding terminally differentiated effector memory CD45RA+ cells. Sequenced: naive CD8+ T cells sorted from blood. The source is a man aged 18 to 30 in good health.

The rearrangement uses TRBV7-2 and TRBJ1-1; D is perhaps TRBD1 (5 bases). The germline V and J ends were trimmed by 5 bases and 2 bases, with 15 bases remaining between them. The CDR3 extends over 15 amino acids. Germline V gene sequence: CDR1 SGHTA, CDR2 FQGNSA. The CDR3 loop reads CASSAFRDPNTEAFF. In DNA form, the CDR3 reads TGTGCCAGCAGCGCTTTCCGGGACCCAAACACTGAAGCTTTCTTT. The whole variable domain, remainder taken from reference TRBV7-2 and TRBJ1-1, is GAGVSQSPSNKVTEKGKDVELRCDPISGHTALYWYRQSLGQGLEFLIYFQGNSAPDKSGLPSDRFSAERTGGSVSTLTIQRTQQEDSAVYLCASSAFRDPNTEAFFGQGTRLTVV.

The chain recombines TRBV7-6 with TRBJ1-4, with TRBD1 as a possible D gene (5 bases). The V end lost 2 bases, the J end lost 3 bases, and 16 bases lay between the germline ends. CDR1 is SGHVS, CDR2 FNYEAQ, per germline. CDR3 length equals 17 residues. CDR3 nucleotides: TGTGCCAGCAGCTTATGGGGCCACGGGGGACCTAATGAAAAACTGTTTTTT. It codes for CASSLWGHGGPNEKLFF.

This clone was seen more than once but under ten times. The sample holds other DNA sequences that translate to the same CDR3. This rearrangement joins TRBV11-2 to TRBJ2-7, with 7 nucleotides matching TRBD1. The V segment lost 3 bases and the J segment 3 bases; nucleotides outside the gene matches: 2. This CDR3 spans 13 amino acids. From germline, CDR1 is SGHAT and CDR2 FQNNGV. The CDR3, as DNA: TGTGCCAGCAGCTTCGGGACAGACTACGAGCAGTACTTC. This gives the protein CASSFGTDYEQYF.

The chain is built from TRBV27 and TRBJ2-3, with a possible D match to TRBD1 (6 bases). V lost 3 bases and J 6 bases, leaving 19 bases between the germline ends. The CDR3 consists of 16 residues. Germline assignment: CDR1 MNHEY and CDR2 SMNVEV (reference sequence). CDR3: CASSLSKGGSFDTQYF. CDR3 bases: TGTGCCAGCAGTTTGTCAAAAGGGGGATCTTTCGATACGCAGTATTTT.

The chain joins TRBV28 to TRBJ2-5, with D possibly TRBD2 on 5 matching bases. V was clipped by 0 bases and J by 4 bases, with 15 bases between them. The CDR3 loop spans 16 amino acids. Looked up from germline, CDR1 is MDHEN and CDR2 is SYDVKM. The CDR3 spells CASSLWDFSLGETQYF. In nucleotides, the CDR3 is TGTGCCAGCAGTTTATGGGACTTCTCCCTCGGAGAGACCCAGTACTTC.

The chain carries TRBV4-1 and TRBJ2-7; TRBD1 agrees at 7 bases. J was trimmed by 4 bases and V by 4 bases; bases with no gene match: 7. Germline assignment: CDR1 MGHRA and CDR2 YSYEKL. The CDR3 loop spans 14 amino acids. The CDR3 nucleotides are TGCGCCAGCAGCCCCACGGGACAGACGTACGAGCAGTACTTC. Translating gives CASSPTGQTYEQYF.

The rearrangement uses TRBV6-1 and TRBJ2-3; 9 positions match TRBD2. This CDR3 contains 17 residues. V gave up 2 bases and J gave up 7 bases; unmatched junction bases: 13. CDR1 MNHNS and CDR2 SASEGT come from the germline V gene. CDR3 amino acids: CASSEYVSGSLSNTQYF. The CDR3 coding sequence is TGTGCCAGCAGTGAATATGTTAGCGGGAGTCTTTCTAATACGCAGTATTTT.

The rearrangement links TRBV15 to TRBJ2-5; 12 nucleotides agree with TRBD2. Germline V CDR1 and CDR2: LNHNV, YYDKDF (reference sequence). The CDR3 runs to 17 residues. Germline trimming cut 3 bases from V and 2 bases from J; bases unmatched to any gene: 7. CDR3 nucleotide sequence: TGTGCCACCAGCAGGGCTAGCGGGGGGGGCCTACAAGAGACCCAGTACTTC. It codes for CATSRASGGGLQETQYF.

The chain combines TRBV4-1 with TRBJ1-2; possible D gene TRBD1, 5 bases. Trimming took off 1 base at V and 5 bases at J, with 17 bases between the two ends. From germline, CDR1 is MGHRA and CDR2 YSYEKL. The CDR3 has 16 residues. Written as DNA, the CDR3 is TGCGCCAGCAGCCAAGCTTCACCGGGACCCACTTATGGCTACACCTTC. This gives the protein CASSQASPGPTYGYTF.

The J gene is TRBJ2-7, the V gene TRBV6-1; D might be TRBD1 (6 bases). This CDR3 contains 12 residues. Germline loops: CDR1 MNHNS, CDR2 SASEGT. The V gene lost 7 bases and the J gene lost 4 bases, with 11 bases spanning the gap. The CDR3 here is CASNRQAYEQYF. CDR3 nucleotide sequence: TGTGCCAGCAACAGACAGGCTTACGAGCAGTACTTC.

This clone was recorded once. This rearrangement joins TRBV5-3 to TRBJ1-1, with a weak D call TRBD1 (5 bases). TRBV5-3 is sorted into the ORF group, with uncertain function. V shed 0 bases and J shed 1 base, with 13 bases lying between them. This CDR3 region has 16 residues. In DNA form, the CDR3 reads TGTGCCAGAAGCTTGGGTTGTAGGGGAAGGAACACTGAAGCTTTCTTT. Translating it yields CARSLGCRGRNTEAFF.

This clone was counted once. Other DNA sequences in the same sample also yield this CDR3. J is TRBJ2-7 and V is TRBV27; D not certain. CDR1 is MNHEY and CDR2 is SMNVEV in the germline V gene (reference sequence). V lost 2 bases, J lost 4 bases, and 9 bases lay in between. This CDR3 comprises 13 residues. For the CDR3, the DNA is TGTGCCAGCAGTTTAGGGCAGGAATACGAGCAGTACTTC. It codes for CASSLGQEYEQYF.

The sample holds one count of this clone. J is TRBJ2-7 and V is TRBV10-3; 8 bases are shared with TRBD2. V was pared by 4 bases and J by 9 bases, with 14 bases of the junction left unmatched. CDR1 ENHRY and CDR2 SYGVKD come from the germline V gene. The CDR3 is made up of 15 amino acids. CDR3 coding DNA: TGTGCCATCAGTGTAGCCACTAGCGGAATAGTGGCGCAGTACTTC. This codes for CAISVATSGIVAQYF.

Points on this clone: Other nucleotide sequences in the sample specify the same CDR3. The V gene is TRBV27, the J gene TRBJ2-2, with TRBD1 matching 9 bases. The germline V gene has CDR1 MNHEY and CDR2 SMNVEV (reference sequence). Trimming took 5 bases from V and 3 from J; bases not matched to a gene: 4. This CDR3 has 15 residues. CDR3 loop: CASSLGTGYTGELFF. CDR3 sequence (DNA): TGTGCCAGCAGTCTCGGGACAGGGTACACCGGGGAGCTGTTTTTT.

This clone showed up just a few times. The chain couples TRBV28 to TRBJ1-5; D not certain. Trimming removed 3 bases at V and 2 bases at J, with 8 bases between. The CDR3 sequence is 14 residues long. Germline CDR1 is MDHEN and CDR2 is SYDVKM. Written as DNA, the CDR3 is TGTGCCAGCAGTTTCGGGAGGGGCAATCAGCCCCAGCATTTT. It yields the protein CASSFGRGNQPQHF. Together with reference TRBV28 and TRBJ1-5, the CDR3 gives the full variable domain: DVKVTQSSRYLVKRTGEKVFLECVQDMDHENMFWYRQDPGLGLRLIYFSYDVKMKEKGDIPEGYSVSREKKERFSLILESASTNQTSMYLCASSFGRGNQPQHFGDGTRLSIL.